These 17 T cell receptor beta chains were all obtained from the same sample, sequenced in a study of blood T cell repertoires in COVID-19 (TCRdb year 2020). The method behind the library was the immunoSEQ multiplex PCR assay. The clones in this table, taken by TCRdb from immuneACCESS, are in-frame only. Not every clone is retained; where verified, under half of the shortfall comes from an unresolved V gene, and the cause of the rest is unknown. This sample holds 350,000 or so clones; roughly nine tenths were observed only once. Jointly, the top ten make up approximately 4.1% of the sample. The sequencing sample was made of peripheral blood. These receptors originate from a woman aged 55 to 70 with COVID-19, enrolled during active disease.

The chain links TRBV12-5 to TRBJ1-1, with 7 bases matching TRBD1. Per germline, CDR1 LGHNT and CDR2 FRNRAP. V lost 3 bases and J lost 0; bases outside the gene matches: 10. The CDR3 length is 17 residues. Here the CDR3 DNA reads TGTGCTAGTGGTTTACAACCGGGGACAGATTTGAACACTGAAGCTTTCTTT. Translating gives CASGLQPGTDLNTEAFF.

This chain uses TRBV11-2 with TRBJ1-2; 7 bases map to TRBD1. The V gene's germline CDR1 is SGHAT and CDR2 FQNNGV. CDR3 length: 13 amino acids. V dropped 4 bases and J dropped 2; count of bases not matched to a gene: 1. This chain's CDR3 is CASSWDSNYGYTF. CDR3 in DNA: TGTGCCAGCAGCTGGGACAGCAACTATGGCTACACCTTC.

CDR3 coding DNA: TGTGCCAGTAGCCCCGTTGCGAAGGGGGGCTACACCTTC. Its translation is CASSPVAKGGYTF. The chain couples TRBV19 to TRBJ1-2; perhaps TRBD1 as D (5 bases). Germline V CDR1 and CDR2: LNHDA, SQIVND (reference sequence). Trimming removed 6 bases at V and 8 bases at J, with 16 bases between. The CDR3 covers 13 residues.

V and J are TRBV18 and TRBJ1-1; a weak D match, TRBD1 (5 bases). CDR1 KGHSH and CDR2 LQKENI come from the germline V gene. Trimming stripped 0 bases from V and 4 bases from J, with 12 bases between. The CDR3 consists of 15 residues. The CDR3 here is CASSPPPAGVTEAFF. The CDR3 DNA is TGTGCCAGCTCACCACCCCCAGCGGGGGTCACTGAAGCTTTCTTT.

The chain couples TRBV7-9 to TRBJ1-1; D gene uncertain. Germline values: CDR1 SEHNR, CDR2 FQNEAQ (reference sequence). V lost 1 base, J lost 0 bases, and 9 bases lay in between. The CDR3 is 15 amino acids. The CDR3 region is CASSLVGQLNTEAFF. For the CDR3, the DNA is TGTGCCAGCAGCTTAGTGGGCCAGTTGAACACTGAAGCTTTCTTT.

V usage is TRBV5-1 and J usage is TRBJ1-2; D gene ambiguous. The germline gives CDR1 SGHRS, CDR2 YFSETQ. The CDR3 is made up of 13 amino acids. V was shortened by 3 bases and J by 8 bases, with 14 bases between the two germline ends. The CDR3 coding sequence is TGCGCCAGCAGCTCATCAGGCCCTACGGGCTACACCTTC. Translation: CASSSSGPTGYTF.

The chain employs TRBV5-6 and TRBJ2-5, with D perhaps matching TRBD2 (6 bases). The CDR3 is made up of 14 amino acids. Germline CDR1 SGHDT, CDR2 YYEEEE. V was clipped by 0 bases and J by 6 bases, with 12 bases between them. CDR3 nucleotide sequence: TGTGCCAGCAGCTTGGCGGCGGGGCGGAAGACCCAGTACTTC. Protein sequence: CASSLAAGRKTQYF.

This clone appeared a single time. DNA of the CDR3: TGTGCCAGCAGCTTAAGAGTCCGAGCGGGGCGGTACAATGAGCAGTTCTTC. Translating it yields CASSLRVRAGRYNEQFF. The chain recombines TRBV11-2 with TRBJ2-1; 7 nucleotides agree with TRBD2. The V gene's germline CDR1 is SGHAT and CDR2 FQNNGV. The CDR3 covers 17 residues. V trimming: 2 bases; J trimming: 4 bases; junction bases outside the gene matches: 11. The whole variable domain, filled in from reference TRBV11-2 and TRBJ2-1, reads EAGVAQSPRYKIIEKRQSVAFWCNPISGHATLYWYQQILGQGPKLLIQFQNNGVVDDSQLPKDRFSAERLKGVDSTLKIQPAKLEDSAVYLCASSLRVRAGRYNEQFFGPGTRLTVL.

The chain couples TRBV11-2 to TRBJ1-3, with D maybe TRBD1 (6 bases). The CDR3 loop spans 15 amino acids. CDR1 is SGHAT and CDR2 is FQNNGV in the germline V gene. The V end was cut by 3 bases, the J end by 0 bases, with 9 bases between. The CDR3 spells CASSFTGISGNTIYF. CDR3 in DNA: TGTGCCAGCAGCTTTACAGGGATCTCTGGAAACACCATATATTTT.

This rearrangement joins TRBV2 to TRBJ1-6; TRBD1 matches at 9 bases. The CDR3 runs to 15 residues. Trimming at V came to 4 bases and at J to 5 bases, leaving 3 bases not matched to a gene. The V gene's germline CDR1 is SNHLY and CDR2 FYNNEI. This CDR3 is CASSGDRAHNSPLHF. CDR3 DNA sequence: TGTGCCAGCAGTGGGGACAGGGCGCATAATTCACCCCTCCACTTT.

Only a few counts were recorded for this clone. This chain connects TRBV7-7 to TRBJ2-2; 8 bases match TRBD1. J gave up 7 bases and V 4 bases, and 8 bases lay outside the gene matches. Germline values: CDR1 SSHAT, CDR2 FNYEAQ (reference sequence). The CDR3 spans 15 residues. The CDR3 region has the DNA TGTGCCAGCAGCTCCGCAGGGGGCATGGTCGGGGAGCTGTTTTTT. It translates to CASSSAGGMVGELFF.

The chain carries TRBV5-1 and TRBJ2-5; 7 nucleotides align to TRBD2. This CDR3 is 16 amino acids long. CDR1 SGHRS and CDR2 YFSETQ come from the germline V gene. V was clipped by 0 bases and J by 1 base; unmatched bases: 6. The CDR3 reads CASSLVPSGSQETQYF. In DNA form, the CDR3 reads TGCGCCAGCAGCTTGGTGCCTAGCGGTAGCCAAGAGACCCAGTACTTC.

The chain uses TRBV2 and TRBJ1-3, with TRBD1 identical over 7 bases. The junction had 5 bases not matched to a gene; V was cut back by 6 bases and J by 0 bases. Germline loops: CDR1 SNHLY, CDR2 FYNNEI. The CDR3 extends over 15 amino acids. In DNA, the CDR3 is TGTGCCAGCAGACCCGACAGGGCCTCTGGAAACACCATATATTTT. It encodes CASRPDRASGNTIYF. Variable domain in full (rest from reference TRBV2 and TRBJ1-3): EPEVTQTPSHQVTQMGQEVILRCVPISNHLYFYWYRQILGQKVEFLVSFYNNEISEKSEIFDDQFSVERPDGSNFTLKIRSTKLEDSAMYFCASRPDRASGNTIYFGEGSWLTVV.

This chain joins TRBV5-6 and TRBJ1-6; possible D gene TRBD1, 6 bases. This CDR3 has 15 residues. Looked up from germline, CDR1 is SGHDT and CDR2 is YYEEEE. The ends were cut back, 1 base at V and 10 bases at J, with 15 bases in the middle. The CDR3 protein is CASSLWGRMESPLHF. DNA for the CDR3: TGTGCCAGCAGCTTGTGGGGGCGAATGGAGTCACCCCTCCACTTT.

The chain employs TRBV5-1 and TRBJ2-7, with 9 bases matching TRBD1. The V segment lost 4 bases and the J segment 7 bases; nucleotides outside the gene matches: 9. Germline V gene sequence: CDR1 SGHRS, CDR2 YFSETQ. The length of the CDR3 is 14 residues. In DNA, the CDR3 is TGCGCCAGCAGCGGCCGGGACAGGGCTTCGGAGCAGTACTTC. Translated, it gives CASSGRDRASEQYF.

V is TRBV6-1 and J is TRBJ2-2, with D perhaps TRBD2 (6 bases). The CDR3 has 18 amino acids. Trimming pared 4 bases from V and 1 base from J, leaving 19 bases between. Germline CDR1 reads MNHNS; CDR2 reads SASEGT. The CDR3 loop reads CASSAVLLGGVNTGELFF. CDR3 coding DNA: TGTGCCAGCAGTGCAGTGCTCCTGGGCGGGGTGAACACCGGGGAGCTGTTTTTT.

This clone was observed once. The V gene is TRBV28, the J gene TRBJ1-4; weak D call: TRBD1 (6 bases). CDR3 length equals 14 residues. Germline V lookup: CDR1 MDHEN, CDR2 SYDVKM. V was shortened by 5 bases and J by 6 bases, with 13 bases between the two germline ends. The DNA for the CDR3 is TGTGCCAGCAGTCAACGGGGGGGGCATGAAAAACTGTTTTTT. Amino acids: CASSQRGGHEKLFF.